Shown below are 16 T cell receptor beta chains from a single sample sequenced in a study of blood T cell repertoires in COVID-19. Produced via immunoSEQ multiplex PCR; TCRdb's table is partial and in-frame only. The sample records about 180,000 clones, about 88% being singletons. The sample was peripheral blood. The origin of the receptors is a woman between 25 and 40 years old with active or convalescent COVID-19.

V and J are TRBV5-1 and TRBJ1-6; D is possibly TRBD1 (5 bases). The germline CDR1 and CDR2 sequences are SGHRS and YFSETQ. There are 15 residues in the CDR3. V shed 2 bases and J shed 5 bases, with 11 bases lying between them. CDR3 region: CASSFSDSNNSPLHF. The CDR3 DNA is TGCGCCAGCAGCTTTAGTGACAGCAATAATTCACCCCTCCACTTT. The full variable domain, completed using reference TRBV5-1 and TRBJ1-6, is KAGVTQTPRYLIKTRGQQVTLSCSPISGHRSVSWYQQTPGQGLQFLFEYFSETQRNKGNFPGRFSGRQFSNSRSEMNVSTLELGDSALYLCASSFSDSNNSPLHFGNGTRLTVT.

CDR3 residues: CASSPRLAGELGSYNEQFF. The CDR3, as DNA: TGCGCCAGCAGCCCACGACTAGCGGGAGAATTAGGGTCCTACAATGAGCAGTTCTTC. V gene TRBV5-1 combines with J gene TRBJ2-1; 12 bases match TRBD2. CDR3 length: 19 residues. From germline, CDR1 is SGHRS and CDR2 YFSETQ. Germline trimming cut 4 bases from V and 1 base from J; bases unmatched to any gene: 12.

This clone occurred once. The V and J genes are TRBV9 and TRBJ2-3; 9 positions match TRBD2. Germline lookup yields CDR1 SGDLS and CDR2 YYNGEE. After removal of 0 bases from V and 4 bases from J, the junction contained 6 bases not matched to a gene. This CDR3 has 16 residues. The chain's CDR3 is CASSVGGGGGADTQYF. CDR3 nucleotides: TGTGCCAGCAGCGTAGGCGGGGGGGGCGGCGCAGATACGCAGTATTTT.

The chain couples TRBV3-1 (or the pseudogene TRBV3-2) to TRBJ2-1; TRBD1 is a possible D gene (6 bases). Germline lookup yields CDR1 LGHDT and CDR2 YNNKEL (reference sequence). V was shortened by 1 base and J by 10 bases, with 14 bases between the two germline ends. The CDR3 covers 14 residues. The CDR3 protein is CASSQVWTQGEQFF. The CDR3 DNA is TGTGCCAGCAGCCAAGTGTGGACTCAGGGGGAGCAGTTCTTC.

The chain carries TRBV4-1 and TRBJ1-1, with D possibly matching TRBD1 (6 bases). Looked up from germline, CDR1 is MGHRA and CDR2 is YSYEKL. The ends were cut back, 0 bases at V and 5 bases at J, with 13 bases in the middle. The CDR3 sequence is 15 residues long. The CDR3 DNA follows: TGCGCCAGCAGCCAAGATTTCGGCAGGGGAACTGAAGCTTTCTTT. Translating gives CASSQDFGRGTEAFF.

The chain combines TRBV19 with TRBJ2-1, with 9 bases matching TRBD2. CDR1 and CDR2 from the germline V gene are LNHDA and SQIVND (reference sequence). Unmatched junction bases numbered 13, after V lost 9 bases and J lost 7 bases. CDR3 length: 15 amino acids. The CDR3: CASQNRRGGGNEQFF. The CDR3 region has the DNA TGTGCCAGCCAGAACAGGCGGGGGGGCGGGAATGAGCAGTTCTTC.

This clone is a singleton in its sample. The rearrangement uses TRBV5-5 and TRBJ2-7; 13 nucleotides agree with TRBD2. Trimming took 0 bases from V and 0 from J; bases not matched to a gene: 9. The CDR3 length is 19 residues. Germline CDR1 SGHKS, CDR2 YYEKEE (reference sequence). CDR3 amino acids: CASSLVGTSGVPSSYEQYF. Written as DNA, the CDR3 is TGTGCCAGCAGCTTGGTGGGGACTAGCGGGGTACCGAGCTCCTACGAGCAGTACTTC.

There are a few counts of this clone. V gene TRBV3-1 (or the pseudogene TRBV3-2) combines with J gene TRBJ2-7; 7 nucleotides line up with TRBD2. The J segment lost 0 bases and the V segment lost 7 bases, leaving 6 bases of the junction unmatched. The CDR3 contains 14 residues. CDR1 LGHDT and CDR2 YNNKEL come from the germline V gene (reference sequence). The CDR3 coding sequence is TGTGCCAGCAAGGCTAGCGGTGGCTCCTACGAGCAGTACTTC. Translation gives CASKASGGSYEQYF.

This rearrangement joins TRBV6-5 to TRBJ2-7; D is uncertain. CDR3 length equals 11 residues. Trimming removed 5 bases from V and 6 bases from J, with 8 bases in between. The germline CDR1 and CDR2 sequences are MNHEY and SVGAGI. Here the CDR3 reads CASSTLSEQYF. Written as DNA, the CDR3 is TGTGCCAGCAGTACCCTTAGCGAGCAGTACTTC.

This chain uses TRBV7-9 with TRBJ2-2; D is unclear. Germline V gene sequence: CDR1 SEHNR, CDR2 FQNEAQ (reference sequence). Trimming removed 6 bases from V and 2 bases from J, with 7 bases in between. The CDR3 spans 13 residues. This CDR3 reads CASRQLNTGELFF. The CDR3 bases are TGTGCCAGCAGACAGCTAAACACCGGGGAGCTGTTTTTT. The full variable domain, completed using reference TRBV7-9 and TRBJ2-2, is DTGVSQNPRHKITKRGQNVTFRCDPISEHNRLYWYRQTLGQGPEFLTYFQNEAQLEKSRLLSDRFSAERPKGSFSTLEIQRTEQGDSAMYLCASRQLNTGELFFGEGSRLTVL.

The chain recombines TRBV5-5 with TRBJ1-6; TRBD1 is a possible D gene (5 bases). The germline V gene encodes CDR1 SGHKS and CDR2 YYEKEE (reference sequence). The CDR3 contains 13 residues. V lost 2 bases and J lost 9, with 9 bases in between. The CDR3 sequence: CASSLQESSPLHF. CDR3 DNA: TGTGCCAGCAGCTTACAGGAAAGTTCACCCCTCCACTTT.

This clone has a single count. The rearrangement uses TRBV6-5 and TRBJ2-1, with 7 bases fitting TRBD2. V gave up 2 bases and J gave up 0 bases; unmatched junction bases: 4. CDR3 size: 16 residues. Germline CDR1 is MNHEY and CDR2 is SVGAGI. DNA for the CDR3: TGTGCCAGCAGTTACGGGGGAGGGAGCTCCTACAATGAGCAGTTCTTC. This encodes CASSYGGGSSYNEQFF.

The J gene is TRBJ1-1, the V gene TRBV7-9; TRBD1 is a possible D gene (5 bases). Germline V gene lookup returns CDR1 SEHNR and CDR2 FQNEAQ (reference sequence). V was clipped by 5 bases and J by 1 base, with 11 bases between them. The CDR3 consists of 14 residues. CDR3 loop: CASSQGLGNTEAFF. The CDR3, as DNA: TGTGCCAGCAGCCAGGGTTTGGGGAACACTGAAGCTTTCTTT.

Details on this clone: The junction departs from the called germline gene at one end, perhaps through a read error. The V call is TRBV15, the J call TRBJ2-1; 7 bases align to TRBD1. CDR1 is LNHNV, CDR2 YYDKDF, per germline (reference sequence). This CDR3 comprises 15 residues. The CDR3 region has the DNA TGTGCCACCAGTAGAGGGACAGCTGAGACCGATGAGCAGTTCTTC. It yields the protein CATSRGTAETDEQFF.

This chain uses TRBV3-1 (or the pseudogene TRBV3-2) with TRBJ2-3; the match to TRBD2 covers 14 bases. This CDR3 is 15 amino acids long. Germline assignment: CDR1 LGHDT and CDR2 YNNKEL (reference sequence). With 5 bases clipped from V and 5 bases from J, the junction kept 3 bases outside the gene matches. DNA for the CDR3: TGTGCCAGCAGCTCCGGGACTAGCGGGAGAGATACGCAGTATTTT. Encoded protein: CASSSGTSGRDTQYF.

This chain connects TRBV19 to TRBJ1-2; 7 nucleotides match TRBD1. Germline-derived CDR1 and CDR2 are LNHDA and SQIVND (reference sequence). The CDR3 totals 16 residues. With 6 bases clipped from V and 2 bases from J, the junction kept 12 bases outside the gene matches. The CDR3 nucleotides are TGTGCCAGTAGCCAGCCCTCAAGACAGGGAAACTATGGCTACACCTTC. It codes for CASSQPSRQGNYGYTF.